This paragraph reports one TCR beta chain. The antigen is undetermined. The data originate from a study of T-cell reconstitution after alpha-beta-depleted transplantation in children. Study observations and caveats: From newly produced T cells came most of the T-cell counts and diversity one year after transplant. Several hundred expanded graft clones reportedly gave rise to the alpha-beta T cells present about two months after transplant. Some patients' high day-60 TCRbeta diversity was traced to surviving recipient T cells and thymic progenitors.

The germline CDR1 and CDR2 sequences are KGHSH and LQKENI. The CDR3 has 17 amino acids. V shed 2 bases, J shed 6 bases, and the junction held 13 bases outside the gene matches. The authors prepared the TCRbeta library with unique molecular identifiers. Each CDR3 protein gets one entry after TCRdb re-called the PCR reads with MiXCR. Of about 240,000 distinct CDR3 sequences in the sample, roughly 24% were seen once. Specimen: PBMCs, collected before TCRalphabeta/CD19-depleted stem cell transplant. The clonotype was recovered from a girl aged 2 to 10 with Fanconi anemia, due to receive a stem cell transplant. The rearrangement links TRBV18 to TRBJ1-5; 7 bases are shared with TRBD1. CDR3 sequence reads: CASSPSRARGIGQPQHF. The CDR3 nucleotides read TGTGCCAGCTCACCATCCCGGGCCAGGGGGATAGGTCAGCCCCAGCATTTT. Based on the CDR3 plus reference TRBV18 and TRBJ1-5, the full variable domain is NAGVMQNPRHLVRRRGQEARLRCSPMKGHSHVYWYRQLPEEGLKFMVYLQKENIIDESGMPKERFSAEFPKEGPSILRIQQVVRGDSAAYFCASSPSRARGIGQPQHFGDGTRLSIL.